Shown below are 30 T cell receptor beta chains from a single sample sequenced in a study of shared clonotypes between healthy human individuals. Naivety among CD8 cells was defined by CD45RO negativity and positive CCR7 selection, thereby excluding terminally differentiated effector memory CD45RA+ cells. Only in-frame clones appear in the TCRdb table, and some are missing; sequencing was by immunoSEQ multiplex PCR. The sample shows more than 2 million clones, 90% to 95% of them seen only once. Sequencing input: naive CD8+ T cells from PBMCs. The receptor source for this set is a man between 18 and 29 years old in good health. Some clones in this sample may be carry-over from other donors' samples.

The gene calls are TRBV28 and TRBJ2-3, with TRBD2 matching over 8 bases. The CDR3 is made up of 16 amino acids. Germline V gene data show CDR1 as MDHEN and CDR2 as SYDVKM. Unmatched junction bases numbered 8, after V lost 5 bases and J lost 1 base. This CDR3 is CASSPHPRGGTDTQYF. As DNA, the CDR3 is TGTGCCAGCAGTCCCCATCCGCGGGGGGGCACAGATACGCAGTATTTT.

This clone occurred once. The CDR3 bases are TGTGCCAGCCGGAGCGGGGCGTTGGGAACTGAAGCTTTCTTT. Amino acid sequence: CASRSGALGTEAFF. The chain couples TRBV28 to TRBJ1-1, with D perhaps TRBD1 (5 bases). V lost 8 bases and J 5 bases, leaving 18 bases between the germline ends. CDR3 length equals 14 residues. Germline lookup yields CDR1 MDHEN and CDR2 SYDVKM.

The CDR3 region has the DNA TGTGCCATCACCCCTGAGAATCTCACTGGGTACGAGCAGTACTTC. It encodes CAITPENLTGYEQYF. The genes are TRBV10-3 and TRBJ2-7; D ambiguous. Between the trimmed V and J ends, which lost 7 bases and 4 bases, there was a span of 20 bases. Germline assignment: CDR1 ENHRY and CDR2 SYGVKD. This CDR3 has 15 amino acids.

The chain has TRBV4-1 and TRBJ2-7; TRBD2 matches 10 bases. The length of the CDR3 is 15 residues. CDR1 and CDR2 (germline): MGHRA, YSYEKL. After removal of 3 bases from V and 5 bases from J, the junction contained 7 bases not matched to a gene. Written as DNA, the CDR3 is TGCGCCAGCAGCCAGATGCTAGCGGGAGCTGACGAGCAGTACTTC. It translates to CASSQMLAGADEQYF.

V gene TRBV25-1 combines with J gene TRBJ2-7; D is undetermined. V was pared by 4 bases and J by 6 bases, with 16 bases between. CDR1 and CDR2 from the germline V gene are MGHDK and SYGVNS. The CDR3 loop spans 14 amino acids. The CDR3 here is CASSGFKGMGEQYF. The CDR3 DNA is TGTGCCAGCAGTGGCTTCAAGGGTATGGGCGAGCAGTACTTC.

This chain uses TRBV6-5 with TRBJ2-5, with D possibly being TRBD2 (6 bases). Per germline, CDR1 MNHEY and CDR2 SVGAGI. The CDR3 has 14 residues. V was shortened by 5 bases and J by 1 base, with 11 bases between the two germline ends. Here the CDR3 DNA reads TGTGCCAGCAGTGCCTTAGCGGTCCAAGAGACCCAGTACTTC. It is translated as CASSALAVQETQYF.

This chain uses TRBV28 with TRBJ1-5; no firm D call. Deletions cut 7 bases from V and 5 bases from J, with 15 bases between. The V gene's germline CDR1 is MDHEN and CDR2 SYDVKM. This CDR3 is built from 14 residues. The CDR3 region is CASTLAAWDQPQHF. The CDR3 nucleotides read TGTGCCAGCACACTGGCCGCTTGGGATCAGCCCCAGCATTTT. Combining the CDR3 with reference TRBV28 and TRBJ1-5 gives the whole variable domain DVKVTQSSRYLVKRTGEKVFLECVQDMDHENMFWYRQDPGLGLRLIYFSYDVKMKEKGDIPEGYSVSREKKERFSLILESASTNQTSMYLCASTLAAWDQPQHFGDGTRLSIL.

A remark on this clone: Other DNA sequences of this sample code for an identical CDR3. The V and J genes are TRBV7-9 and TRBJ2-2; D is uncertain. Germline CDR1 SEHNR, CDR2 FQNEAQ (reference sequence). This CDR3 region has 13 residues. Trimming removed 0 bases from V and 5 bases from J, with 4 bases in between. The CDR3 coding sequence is TGTGCCAGCAGCTTAGCGGGGACCGGGGAGCTGTTTTTT. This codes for CASSLAGTGELFF.

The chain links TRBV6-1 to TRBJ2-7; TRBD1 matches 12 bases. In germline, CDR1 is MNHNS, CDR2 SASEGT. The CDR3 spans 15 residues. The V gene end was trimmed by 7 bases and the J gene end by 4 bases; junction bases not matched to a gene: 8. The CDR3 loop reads CASTGTGGVFYEQYF. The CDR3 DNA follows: TGTGCCAGCACCGGGACAGGGGGCGTATTTTACGAGCAGTACTTC.

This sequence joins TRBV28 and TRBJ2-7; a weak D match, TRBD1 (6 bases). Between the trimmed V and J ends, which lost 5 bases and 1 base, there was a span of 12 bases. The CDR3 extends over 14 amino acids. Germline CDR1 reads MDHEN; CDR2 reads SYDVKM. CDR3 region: CASSRAGTSYEQYF. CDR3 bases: TGTGCCAGCAGTCGCGCCGGGACATCCTACGAGCAGTACTTC.

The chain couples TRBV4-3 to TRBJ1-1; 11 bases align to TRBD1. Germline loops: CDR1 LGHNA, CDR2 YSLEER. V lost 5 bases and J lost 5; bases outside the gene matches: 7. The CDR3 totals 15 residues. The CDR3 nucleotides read TGCGCCAGCAGCACAGGACAGGGGGCCGGGACTGAAGCTTTCTTT. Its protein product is CASSTGQGAGTEAFF.

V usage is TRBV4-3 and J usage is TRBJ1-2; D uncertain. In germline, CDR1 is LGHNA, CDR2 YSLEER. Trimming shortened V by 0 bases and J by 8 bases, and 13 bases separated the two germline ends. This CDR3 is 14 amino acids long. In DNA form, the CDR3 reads TGCGCCAGCAGCCAAGATCGGAGTGACATGGGCTACACCTTC. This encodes CASSQDRSDMGYTF.

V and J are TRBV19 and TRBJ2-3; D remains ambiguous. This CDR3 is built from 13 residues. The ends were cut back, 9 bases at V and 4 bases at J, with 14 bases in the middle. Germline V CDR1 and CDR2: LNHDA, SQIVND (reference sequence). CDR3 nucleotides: TGTGCCAGCCAGACTCGAGCGTCAGATACGCAGTATTTT. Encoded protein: CASQTRASDTQYF. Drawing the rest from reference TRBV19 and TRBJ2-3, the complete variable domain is DGGITQSPKYLFRKEGQNVTLSCEQNLNHDAMYWYRQDPGQGLRLIYYSQIVNDFQKGDIAEGYSVSREKKESFPLTVTSAQKNPTAFYLCASQTRASDTQYFGPGTRLTVL.

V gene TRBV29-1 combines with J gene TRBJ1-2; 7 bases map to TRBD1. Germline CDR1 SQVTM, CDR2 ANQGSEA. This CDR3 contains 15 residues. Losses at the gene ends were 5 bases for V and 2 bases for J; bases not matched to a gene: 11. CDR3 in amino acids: CSVPSAGGSNYGYTF. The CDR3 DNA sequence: TGCAGCGTTCCATCGGCAGGGGGGTCGAACTATGGCTACACCTTC. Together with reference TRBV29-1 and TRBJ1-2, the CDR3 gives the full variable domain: SAVISQKPSRDICQRGTSLTIQCQVDSQVTMMFWYRQQPGQSLTLIATANQGSEATYESGFVIDKFPISRPNLTFSTLTVSNMSPEDSSIYLCSVPSAGGSNYGYTFGSGTRLTVV.

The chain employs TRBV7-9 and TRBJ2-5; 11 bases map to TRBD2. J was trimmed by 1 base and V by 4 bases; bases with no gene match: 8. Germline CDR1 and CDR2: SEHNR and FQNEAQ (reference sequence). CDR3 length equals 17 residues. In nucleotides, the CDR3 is TGTGCCAGCAGCTCGCTTAGCGGGAGGGCCGGCCAAGAGACCCAGTACTTC. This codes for CASSSLSGRAGQETQYF.

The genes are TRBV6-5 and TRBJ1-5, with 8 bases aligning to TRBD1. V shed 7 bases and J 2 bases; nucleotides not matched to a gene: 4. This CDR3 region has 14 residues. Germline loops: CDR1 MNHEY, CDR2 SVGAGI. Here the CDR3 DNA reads TGTGCCAGCACGCCGGGACAGGGCAATCAGCCCCAGCATTTT. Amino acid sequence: CASTPGQGNQPQHF.

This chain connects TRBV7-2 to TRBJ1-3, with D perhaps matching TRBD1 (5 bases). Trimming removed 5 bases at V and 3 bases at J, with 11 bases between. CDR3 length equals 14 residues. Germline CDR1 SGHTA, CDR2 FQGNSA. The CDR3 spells CASSPSGGGNTIYF. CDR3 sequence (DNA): TGTGCCAGCAGCCCTAGCGGGGGTGGAAACACCATATATTTT. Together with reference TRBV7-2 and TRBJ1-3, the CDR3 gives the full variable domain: GAGVSQSPSNKVTEKGKDVELRCDPISGHTALYWYRQSLGQGLEFLIYFQGNSAPDKSGLPSDRFSAERTGGSVSTLTIQRTQQEDSAVYLCASSPSGGGNTIYFGEGSWLTVV.

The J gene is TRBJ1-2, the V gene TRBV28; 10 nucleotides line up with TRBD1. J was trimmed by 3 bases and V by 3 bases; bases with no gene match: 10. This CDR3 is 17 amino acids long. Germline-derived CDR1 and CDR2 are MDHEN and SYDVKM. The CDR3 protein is CASSLSGTGEFDYGYTF. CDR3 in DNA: TGTGCCAGCAGTTTGTCGGGGACAGGGGAGTTTGACTATGGCTACACCTTC.

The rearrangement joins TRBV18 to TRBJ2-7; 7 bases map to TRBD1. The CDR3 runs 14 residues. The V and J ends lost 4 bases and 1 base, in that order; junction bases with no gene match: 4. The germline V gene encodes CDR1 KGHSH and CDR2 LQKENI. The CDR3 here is CASSLRDRSYEQYF. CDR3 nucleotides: TGTGCCAGCTCACTGAGGGACAGATCCTACGAGCAGTACTTC.

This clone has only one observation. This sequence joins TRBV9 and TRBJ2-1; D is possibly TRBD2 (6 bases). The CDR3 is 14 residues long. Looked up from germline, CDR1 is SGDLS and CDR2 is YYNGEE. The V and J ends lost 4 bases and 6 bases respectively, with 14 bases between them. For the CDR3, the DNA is TGTGCCAGCAGCCCCGGTGGAGGGGTCAATGAGCAGTTCTTC. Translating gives CASSPGGGVNEQFF.

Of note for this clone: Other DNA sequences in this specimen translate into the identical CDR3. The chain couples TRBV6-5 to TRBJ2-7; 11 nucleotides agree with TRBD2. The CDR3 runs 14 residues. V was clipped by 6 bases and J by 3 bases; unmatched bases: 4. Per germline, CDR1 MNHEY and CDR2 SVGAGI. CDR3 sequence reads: CASSPGTSGYEQYF. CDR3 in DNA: TGTGCCAGCAGCCCCGGGACTAGCGGCTACGAGCAGTACTTC.

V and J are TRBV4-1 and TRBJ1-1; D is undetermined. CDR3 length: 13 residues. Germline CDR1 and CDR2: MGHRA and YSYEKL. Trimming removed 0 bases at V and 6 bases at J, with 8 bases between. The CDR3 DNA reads TGCGCCAGCAGCCAAGATCTGGAATCTGAAGCTTTCTTT. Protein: CASSQDLESEAFF.

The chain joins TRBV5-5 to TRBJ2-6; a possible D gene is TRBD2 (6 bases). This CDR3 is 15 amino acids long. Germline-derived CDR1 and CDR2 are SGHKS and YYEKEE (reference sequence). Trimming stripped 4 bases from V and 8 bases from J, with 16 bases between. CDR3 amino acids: CASSPTWRETNVLTF. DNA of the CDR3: TGTGCCAGCAGCCCCACGTGGAGGGAAACCAACGTCCTGACTTTC.

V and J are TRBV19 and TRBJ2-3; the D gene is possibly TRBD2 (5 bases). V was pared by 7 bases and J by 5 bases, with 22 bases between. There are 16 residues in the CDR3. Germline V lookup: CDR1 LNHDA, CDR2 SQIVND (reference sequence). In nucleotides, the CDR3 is TGTGCCAGTACTCAGCACCGGAACGTACGGGGAGATACGCAGTATTTT. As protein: CASTQHRNVRGDTQYF.

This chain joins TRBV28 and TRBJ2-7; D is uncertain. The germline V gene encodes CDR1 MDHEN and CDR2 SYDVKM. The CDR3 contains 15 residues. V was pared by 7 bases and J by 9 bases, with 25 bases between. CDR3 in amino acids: CASTPSSVSPSLQYF. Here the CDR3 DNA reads TGTGCCAGCACCCCAAGTTCAGTTTCCCCCTCCCTGCAGTACTTC.

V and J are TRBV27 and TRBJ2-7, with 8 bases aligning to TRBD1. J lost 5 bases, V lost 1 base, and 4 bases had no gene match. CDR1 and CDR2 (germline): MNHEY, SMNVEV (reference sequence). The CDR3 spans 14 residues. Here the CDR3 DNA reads TGTGCCAGCAGTTTATTAGGACAGGGCGACGAGCAGTACTTC. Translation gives CASSLLGQGDEQYF.

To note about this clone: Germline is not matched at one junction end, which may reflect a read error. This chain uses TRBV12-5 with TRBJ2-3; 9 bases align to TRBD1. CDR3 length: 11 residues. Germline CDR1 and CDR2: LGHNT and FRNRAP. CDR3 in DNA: TGTGCTAGTGGTATGGGACAGGGAAACCATTTT. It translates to CASGMGQGNHF.

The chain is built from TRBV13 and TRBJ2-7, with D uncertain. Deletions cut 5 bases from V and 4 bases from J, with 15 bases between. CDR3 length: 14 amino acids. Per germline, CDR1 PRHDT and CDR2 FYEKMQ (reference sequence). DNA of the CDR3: TGTGCCAGCAGCCAACCTGGACGGTCGTACGAGCAGTACTTC. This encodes CASSQPGRSYEQYF.

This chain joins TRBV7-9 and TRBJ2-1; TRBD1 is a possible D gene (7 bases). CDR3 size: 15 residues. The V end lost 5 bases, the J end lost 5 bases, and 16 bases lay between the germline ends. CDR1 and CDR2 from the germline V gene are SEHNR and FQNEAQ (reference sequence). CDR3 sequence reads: CASSPRQGLDNEQFF. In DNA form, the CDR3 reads TGTGCCAGCAGCCCCCGACAGGGACTGGACAATGAGCAGTTCTTC.

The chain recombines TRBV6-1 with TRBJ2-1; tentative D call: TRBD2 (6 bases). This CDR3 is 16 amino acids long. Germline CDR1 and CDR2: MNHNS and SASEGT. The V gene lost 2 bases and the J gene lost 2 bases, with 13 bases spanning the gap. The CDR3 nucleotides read TGTGCCAGCAGTGAACTAGCGCCCGACCCCTACAATGAGCAGTTCTTC. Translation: CASSELAPDPYNEQFF.